This T cell receptor (beta chain) stems from a study of T cell responses to AZD1222 COVID-19 vaccine. TCRdb's copy holds only in-frame clones and misses some; the assay was immunoSEQ multiplex PCR. The top ten hold roughly 3.6% of the sample, which has 90,000 to 150,000 clones, 88% seen once. This clone occurred once. Antigen specificity is unknown. CDR1 SGDLS and CDR2 YYNGEE come from the germline V gene. This CDR3 has 16 residues. V dropped 3 bases and J dropped 3 bases, with 18 bases sitting between them. Study observations and caveats: The donor group comprised mostly white British people and more females; the analysis possibly underestimated clonal diversity.

Here the sequenced sample was peripheral blood, taken on day 0 of AZD1222 vaccination. The receptor's source is an adult in good health. V is TRBV9 and J is TRBJ1-2, with TRBD1 as a possible D gene (6 bases). For the CDR3, the DNA is TGTGCCAGCAGCGGACAACAGGGAGCCCACGACTATGGCTACACCTTC. It translates to CASSGQQGAHDYGYTF.